These T cell receptor beta chains were read from a single sample in a study of blood T cells in healthy people across ages. TCRdb used MiXCR to reprocess the 5' RACE reads, holding one entry per CDR3 protein. The sample includes under 1,100,000 distinct CDR3 sequences, 25% of them seen just once. In addition, the sample was reused for a study of T cells of mothers and their children.

Sequences were obtained from blood. Source of these receptors: a girl aged 2 to 10 in good health. CDR3s include the opening cysteine and the closing phenylalanine or tryptophan. Each record gives: clone size, V gene, D gene, J gene, CDR3 protein, CDR3 DNA. D genes are given only for firm matches. Rows give clone size only sometimes, using once, few, many, or a class for an expanded clone.

abundance: few; v_gene: TRBV5-1; d_gene: TRBD2; j_gene: TRBJ2-1; CDR3aa: CASSWTSGDYNEQFF; CDR3nt: TGCGCCAGCAGCTGGACTAGCGGGGACTACAATGAGCAGTTCTTC
abundance: few; v_gene: TRBV29-1; d_gene: NA; j_gene: TRBJ1-4; CDR3aa: CSVRRDPGFEKLFF; CDR3nt: TGCAGCGTTCGCCGGGACCCAGGGTTTGAAAAACTGTTTTTT
abundance: NA; v_gene: TRBV29-1; d_gene: NA; j_gene: TRBJ2-6; CDR3aa: CSVETGGANVLTF; CDR3nt: TGCAGCGTTGAAACGGGAGGGGCCAACGTCCTGACTTTC
abundance: NA; v_gene: TRBV12-3/TRBV12-4; d_gene: NA; j_gene: TRBJ1-1; CDR3aa: CASRRTAEAFF; CDR3nt: TGTGCCAGCCGCCGTACTGCTGAAGCTTTCTTT
abundance: NA; v_gene: TRBV29-1; d_gene: NA; j_gene: TRBJ1-1; CDR3aa: CSVGGGARTEAFF; CDR3nt: TGCAGCGTGGGCGGGGGGGCGCGCACTGAAGCTTTCTTT
abundance: NA; v_gene: TRBV4-1; d_gene: TRBD1; j_gene: TRBJ1-1; CDR3aa: CASSPRGQGILGDTEAFF; CDR3nt: TGCGCCAGCAGCCCAAGAGGACAGGGTATCTTGGGGGACACTGAAGCTTTCTTT
abundance: NA; v_gene: TRBV7-9; d_gene: NA; j_gene: TRBJ1-5; CDR3aa: CASSFGESQPQHF; CDR3nt: TGTGCCAGCAGCTTTGGGGAAAGTCAGCCCCAGCATTTT
abundance: NA; v_gene: TRBV7-9; d_gene: NA; j_gene: TRBJ1-1; CDR3aa: CASSFVRGENTEAFF; CDR3nt: TGTGCCAGCAGCTTTGTTCGGGGGGAGAACACTGAAGCTTTCTTT
abundance: NA; v_gene: TRBV9; d_gene: NA; j_gene: TRBJ2-7; CDR3aa: CASSAGQENYEQYF; CDR3nt: TGTGCCAGCAGCGCAGGGCAGGAGAACTACGAGCAGTACTTC
abundance: NA; v_gene: TRBV27; d_gene: NA; j_gene: TRBJ2-7; CDR3aa: CASSLYLSSYEQYF; CDR3nt: TGTGCCAGCAGTTTATACCTAAGCTCCTACGAGCAGTACTTC
abundance: many; v_gene: TRBV7-2; d_gene: TRBD2; j_gene: TRBJ2-5; CDR3aa: CASSLSQRGGQETQYF; CDR3nt: TGTGCCAGCAGCTTATCCCAGCGGGGGGGCCAAGAGACCCAGTACTTC
abundance: few; v_gene: TRBV6-5; d_gene: NA; j_gene: TRBJ2-1; CDR3aa: CASTNRGYYNEQFF; CDR3nt: TGTGCCAGCACTAATAGGGGCTACTACAATGAGCAGTTCTTC
abundance: many; v_gene: TRBV12-3/TRBV12-4; d_gene: NA; j_gene: TRBJ2-7; CDR3aa: CASSLGTSYEQYF; CDR3nt: TGTGCCAGCAGCTTAGGTACCAGCTACGAGCAGTACTTC
abundance: NA; v_gene: TRBV29-1; d_gene: NA; j_gene: TRBJ2-7; CDR3aa: CSVELPGSYEQYF; CDR3nt: TGCAGCGTTGAACTCCCGGGTTCCTACGAGCAGTACTTC
abundance: NA; v_gene: TRBV20-1; d_gene: NA; j_gene: TRBJ2-3; CDR3aa: CSARPPRGDTQYF; CDR3nt: TGCAGTGCTAGACCCCCAAGGGGGGATACGCAGTATTTT
abundance: few; v_gene: TRBV20-1; d_gene: NA; j_gene: TRBJ2-2; CDR3aa: CSARVPNTGELFF; CDR3nt: TGCAGTGCTAGAGTCCCGAACACCGGGGAGCTGTTTTTT
abundance: few; v_gene: TRBV6-6; d_gene: NA; j_gene: TRBJ2-1; CDR3aa: CASSYLGASNEQFF; CDR3nt: TGTGCCAGCAGTTACTTGGGGGCCTCCAATGAGCAGTTCTTC
abundance: few; v_gene: TRBV20-1; d_gene: NA; j_gene: TRBJ1-2; CDR3aa: CSARDTLSNYGYTF; CDR3nt: TGCAGTGCTAGAGACACTCTCTCTAACTATGGCTACACCTTC
abundance: NA; v_gene: TRBV29-1; d_gene: NA; j_gene: TRBJ1-2; CDR3aa: CSVEDVGYGYTF; CDR3nt: TGCAGCGTTGAAGACGTCGGCTATGGCTACACCTTC
abundance: NA; v_gene: TRBV29-1; d_gene: TRBD1; j_gene: TRBJ1-2; CDR3aa: CSVESTLQGDGYGYTF; CDR3nt: TGCAGCGTTGAATCAACCCTACAGGGGGATGGGTATGGCTACACCTTC
abundance: few; v_gene: TRBV20-1; d_gene: TRBD2; j_gene: TRBJ2-5; CDR3aa: CSAGLAGGRETQYF; CDR3nt: TGCAGTGCCGGACTAGCGGGAGGGAGAGAGACCCAGTACTTC
abundance: NA; v_gene: TRBV4-1; d_gene: TRBD2; j_gene: TRBJ2-5; CDR3aa: CASSQFGGSAYETQYF; CDR3nt: TGCGCCAGCAGCCAGTTCGGCGGGAGCGCATATGAGACCCAGTACTTC
abundance: NA; v_gene: TRBV29-1; d_gene: NA; j_gene: TRBJ1-1; CDR3aa: CSVARVPNTEAFF; CDR3nt: TGCAGCGTTGCTAGAGTCCCGAACACTGAAGCTTTCTTT
abundance: NA; v_gene: TRBV9; d_gene: NA; j_gene: TRBJ1-2; CDR3aa: CASSVGVSGGYTF; CDR3nt: TGTGCCAGCAGCGTAGGGGTCAGTGGTGGCTACACCTTC
abundance: NA; v_gene: TRBV7-6; d_gene: NA; j_gene: TRBJ2-7; CDR3aa: CASSPWTGPYEQYF; CDR3nt: TGTGCCAGCAGCCCCTGGACGGGGCCCTACGAGCAGTACTTC
abundance: few; v_gene: TRBV12-3/TRBV12-4; d_gene: TRBD1; j_gene: TRBJ2-1; CDR3aa: CASSLWDRVNEQFF; CDR3nt: TGTGCCAGCAGTTTGTGGGACAGAGTCAATGAGCAGTTCTTC
abundance: NA; v_gene: TRBV4-3; d_gene: NA; j_gene: TRBJ2-5; CDR3aa: CASSQDQSSYQETQYF; CDR3nt: TGCGCCAGCAGCCAAGATCAGTCCAGCTATCAAGAGACCCAGTACTTC
abundance: few; v_gene: TRBV12-3/TRBV12-4; d_gene: NA; j_gene: TRBJ1-1; CDR3aa: CASSLGAVSEAFF; CDR3nt: TGTGCCAGCAGTTTAGGGGCAGTGTCTGAAGCTTTCTTT
abundance: many; v_gene: TRBV4-2; d_gene: NA; j_gene: TRBJ2-7; CDR3aa: CASSQDITGAASGEQYF; CDR3nt: TGTGCCAGCAGCCAAGATATAACGGGGGCGGCCTCCGGCGAGCAGTACTTC
abundance: NA; v_gene: TRBV27; d_gene: NA; j_gene: TRBJ2-7; CDR3aa: CASSLSESSYEQYF; CDR3nt: TGTGCCAGCAGTTTATCAGAGAGCTCCTACGAGCAGTACTTC
abundance: few; v_gene: TRBV6-5; d_gene: NA; j_gene: TRBJ1-5; CDR3aa: CASSYGGEDSNQPQHF; CDR3nt: TGTGCCAGCAGTTATGGAGGGGAAGATAGCAATCAGCCCCAGCATTTT
abundance: NA; v_gene: TRBV4-2; d_gene: TRBD2; j_gene: TRBJ2-7; CDR3aa: CASSPPQASGTYEQYF; CDR3nt: TGTGCCAGCAGCCCCCCGCAGGCTAGCGGCACCTACGAGCAGTACTTC
abundance: few; v_gene: TRBV7-9; d_gene: NA; j_gene: TRBJ1-5; CDR3aa: CASSAQGSGNQPQHF; CDR3nt: TGTGCCAGCAGCGCCCAGGGGAGCGGCAATCAGCCCCAGCATTTT
abundance: NA; v_gene: TRBV5-8; d_gene: NA; j_gene: TRBJ2-2; CDR3aa: CASSFKGRQATTGELFF; CDR3nt: TGTGCCAGCAGCTTTAAGGGTCGGCAAGCGACCACCGGGGAGCTGTTTTTT
abundance: few; v_gene: TRBV20-1; d_gene: TRBD2; j_gene: TRBJ2-5; CDR3aa: CSATTSGLVETQYF; CDR3nt: TGCAGTGCAACGACTAGCGGGTTAGTGGAGACCCAGTACTTC
abundance: NA; v_gene: TRBV7-9; d_gene: TRBD1; j_gene: TRBJ1-2; CDR3aa: CASSLTVGQPHGLTF; CDR3nt: TGTGCCAGCAGTTTGACCGTGGGACAGCCCCATGGACTCACCTTC
abundance: NA; v_gene: TRBV27; d_gene: NA; j_gene: TRBJ1-2; CDR3aa: CASSSRQDGGSYGYTF; CDR3nt: TGTGCCAGCAGTTCCCGTCAGGATGGGGGGAGCTATGGCTACACCTTC
abundance: NA; v_gene: TRBV20-1; d_gene: NA; j_gene: TRBJ1-2; CDR3aa: CSAPPGGQEDGYTF; CDR3nt: TGCAGTGCCCCGCCCGGGGGTCAGGAAGATGGCTACACCTTC
abundance: few; v_gene: TRBV12-3/TRBV12-4; d_gene: TRBD1; j_gene: TRBJ2-7; CDR3aa: CASSLGTVGEQYF; CDR3nt: TGTGCCAGCAGTCTCGGGACAGTCGGGGAGCAGTACTTC
abundance: few; v_gene: TRBV29-1; d_gene: NA; j_gene: TRBJ2-6; CDR3aa: CSVRFLSGANVLTF; CDR3nt: TGCAGCGTACGATTCCTTTCTGGGGCCAACGTCCTGACTTTC
abundance: NA; v_gene: TRBV4-1; d_gene: NA; j_gene: TRBJ2-1; CDR3aa: CASSLQGWNEQFF; CDR3nt: TGCGCCAGCAGCCTGCAGGGTTGGAATGAGCAGTTCTTC
abundance: NA; v_gene: TRBV20-1; d_gene: TRBD2; j_gene: TRBJ2-7; CDR3aa: CSASGREYEQYF; CDR3nt: TGCAGTGCTAGCGGGAGGGAGTACGAGCAGTACTTC
abundance: once; v_gene: TRBV11-2; d_gene: NA; j_gene: TRBJ2-1; CDR3aa: CASSEKSGSYNEQFF; CDR3nt: TGTGCCAGCAGCGAGAAGTCTGGCTCCTACAATGAGCAGTTCTTC
abundance: NA; v_gene: TRBV29-1; d_gene: NA; j_gene: TRBJ1-2; CDR3aa: CSASESGNYGYTF; CDR3nt: TGCAGCGCCTCCGAGTCGGGGAACTATGGCTACACCTTC
abundance: few; v_gene: TRBV20-1; d_gene: TRBD2; j_gene: TRBJ2-1; CDR3aa: CSASIGSAGVVNEQFF; CDR3nt: TGCAGTGCTAGCATCGGTTCGGCGGGAGTGGTGAATGAGCAGTTCTTC
abundance: many; v_gene: TRBV6-2/TRBV6-3; d_gene: NA; j_gene: TRBJ2-1; CDR3aa: CASSSLSSYNEQFF; CDR3nt: TGTGCCAGCAGCTCCCTGAGCTCCTACAATGAGCAGTTCTTC
abundance: NA; v_gene: TRBV9; d_gene: NA; j_gene: TRBJ2-1; CDR3aa: CASSGYWNEQFF; CDR3nt: TGTGCCAGCAGCGGGTATTGGAATGAGCAGTTCTTC
abundance: NA; v_gene: TRBV12-3/TRBV12-4; d_gene: TRBD1; j_gene: TRBJ1-6; CDR3aa: CASSPPQGNSPLHF; CDR3nt: TGTGCCAGCAGCCCTCCACAGGGGAATTCACCCCTCCACTTT
abundance: few; v_gene: TRBV20-1; d_gene: TRBD1; j_gene: TRBJ2-3; CDR3aa: CSARDYRQGAGDTQYF; CDR3nt: TGCAGTGCTAGAGATTATAGGCAGGGGGCAGGGGATACGCAGTATTTT
abundance: NA; v_gene: TRBV29-1; d_gene: TRBD1; j_gene: TRBJ1-1; CDR3aa: CSVEPGGQNTEAFF; CDR3nt: TGCAGCGTTGAACCAGGGGGCCAGAACACTGAAGCTTTCTTT
abundance: few; v_gene: TRBV7-2; d_gene: NA; j_gene: TRBJ1-5; CDR3aa: CASSRTDHSNQPQHF; CDR3nt: TGTGCCAGCAGTCGAACCGACCATAGCAATCAGCCCCAGCATTTT
abundance: NA; v_gene: TRBV12-3/TRBV12-4; d_gene: NA; j_gene: TRBJ2-2; CDR3aa: CASRGGLSGELFF; CDR3nt: TGTGCCAGCAGGGGGGGTTTGTCCGGGGAGCTGTTTTTT
abundance: few; v_gene: TRBV29-1; d_gene: NA; j_gene: TRBJ1-2; CDR3aa: CSVLDNKGPSSF; CDR3nt: TGCAGCGTCCTCGACAATAAGGGACCCTCGTCCTTC
abundance: NA; v_gene: TRBV27; d_gene: TRBD2; j_gene: TRBJ2-5; CDR3aa: CASSLSSGGSQETQYF; CDR3nt: TGTGCCAGCAGTCTTTCTAGCGGGGGGTCCCAAGAGACCCAGTACTTC
abundance: NA; v_gene: TRBV12-3/TRBV12-4; d_gene: TRBD2; j_gene: TRBJ2-3; CDR3aa: CASSPEQAGGTSHTDTQYF; CDR3nt: TGTGCCAGCAGCCCAGAACAAGCGGGGGGGACCTCTCACACAGATACGCAGTATTTT
abundance: NA; v_gene: TRBV3-1; d_gene: NA; j_gene: TRBJ2-7; CDR3aa: CASSHRTDLSSYEQYF; CDR3nt: TGTGCCAGCAGCCACCGAACCGACTTGTCCTCCTACGAGCAGTACTTC
abundance: few; v_gene: TRBV7-2; d_gene: TRBD2; j_gene: TRBJ2-1; CDR3aa: CASSAQPGLGSGEQFF; CDR3nt: TGTGCCAGCAGCGCGCAACCGGGACTAGGTAGCGGTGAGCAGTTCTTC
abundance: few; v_gene: TRBV7-9; d_gene: NA; j_gene: TRBJ2-7; CDR3aa: CASSFGDLSSYEQYF; CDR3nt: TGTGCCAGCAGCTTTGGGGACTTGAGCTCCTACGAGCAGTACTTC